This T cell receptor beta chain was retrieved from a study of cytomegalovirus exposure and HLA in healthy donors. Vbeta (60) and Jbeta (13) primers were used in the PCR. Data came from immunoSEQ multiplex PCR; TCRdb stores just in-frame clones and leaves some out. The sample lists around 87,000 clones, around three quarters occurring once. The sample was PBMCs. The TCR sequence derives from a man aged 35 to 55 in good health and CMV-seronegative.

The CDR3 region is CASSSTQRGILDTQYF. In nucleotides, the CDR3 is TGTGCCAGCAGCTCCACTCAGCGGGGGATTTTGGATACGCAGTATTTT. This chain joins TRBV5-6 and TRBJ2-3; 8 bases line up with TRBD2. Trimming at V came to 3 bases and at J to 6 bases, leaving 12 bases not matched to a gene. In germline, CDR1 is SGHDT, CDR2 YYEEEE. CDR3 length equals 16 residues.